This record covers a single T cell receptor beta chain. Its specificity is not known. The sample comes from a study of Graves' ophthalmopathy and Graves' hyperthyroidism. General study points: Using a 13-signature model, the authors split ophthalmopathy from stable hyperthyroidism, with approximately 88% sensitivity and approximately 80% specificity. Blood also held most thyroid clonotypes expanded above 0.001 frequency.

Germline assignment: CDR1 PRHDT and CDR2 FYEKMQ (reference sequence). The V end was cut by 5 bases, the J end by 8 bases, with 18 bases between. This CDR3 has 14 amino acids. It was on clinical symptoms, serum thyroxine, TRAb, thyroid ultrasound and orbital computed tomography that diagnosis relied. From RNA, the CDR3 regions of TCR beta chains were amplified and sequenced. Second-round multiplex PCR came after a first-round RT-PCR that employed HTBI primers. TCRdb fed the multiplex PCR reads into MiXCR, producing one record per CDR3 protein. The sample contains 650,000 to 900,000 distinct CDR3 sequences, 40% of which appear only once.

The source is an adult man with Graves' ophthalmopathy. Material: peripheral blood. The V and J genes are TRBV13 and TRBJ2-5, with D possibly being TRBD1 (5 bases). The CDR3 protein is CASSPRDIGATQYF. CDR3 coding DNA: TGTGCCAGCAGCCCCCGCGATATTGGGGCTACCCAGTACTTC. Combining the CDR3 with reference TRBV13 and TRBJ2-5 gives the whole variable domain AAGVIQSPRHLIKEKRETATLKCYPIPRHDTVYWYQQGPGQDPQFLISFYEKMQSDKGSIPDRFSAQQFSDYHSELNMSSLELGDSALYFCASSPRDIGATQYFGPGTRLLVL.